One T cell receptor beta chain is described in this entry. Its antigen remains undetermined. Qualities for individual bases were not recorded, and no much larger clone is one base off. This entry belongs to a study of tumor-infiltrating lymphocytes in localized non-small cell lung cancer (dated by TCRdb to the early 2020s). With regard to the full study: The cohort covered several histologies, both smokers and never-smokers, and patients whose samples were collected after neoadjuvant chemotherapy. Resected tumor tissue and uninvolved lung tissue described as non-adjacent to the tumor were contributed by each patient, with both tissues obtained from the same patient. TCR sequencing was one of several integrated assays, alongside flow cytometry, multiplex immunofluorescence, RNA-seq, exome sequencing and proteomics, applied to the same patients. The overall ICON cohort was composed of over a hundred surgical patients with localized non-small cell lung cancer whose tumors were resected. The paired tumor versus uninvolved lung comparison of immunoSEQ T-cell fraction included roughly 60 patients. Overall results and qualifications from the work: Because different pieces of the same tissue were used for different assays, technical variation could not be separated from intratumor heterogeneity. Assay coverage varied across patients depending on available tissue quantity, so only a subset of the cohort had TCR sequencing. The TCR-derived T-cell fraction showed no difference between the flow cytometry-defined immunotypes IM1 (good prognosis) and IM2 (poor prognosis). TCRbeta sequencing supported higher T cell infiltration in tumors than in uninvolved lung tissue, consistent with immunofluorescence CD3 counts. No association of tumor T-cell fraction from TCR sequencing with recurrence-free survival was found (p = 0.61).

The first patient joined ICON in the first half of 2016, and enrollment wrapped up when the last patient was enrolled in the second half of 2018. Fresh tumor and matched uninvolved tissue for in-depth immune analyses, including TCR sequencing, were collected from a subcohort of about 80 patients. DNA isolated from bulk tissue, without cell sorting, was used for TCR sequencing. V ends up 0 bases short and J 5 bases short, with an unmatched junction base count of 14. The germline V gene gives CDR1 as SGDLS and CDR2 as YYNGEE. There are 18 amino acids in the CDR3, from cysteine to phenylalanine inclusive. CDR3 DNA only is kept here, 54 bases in frame from base 1. The T-cell fraction in tumor and uninvolved lung tissue was obtained from TCR sequencing using the immunoSEQ assay. Per the source publication's procedure: For survival analysis, patients were divided into high (upper tertile) and low (lower two tertiles) T-cell fraction groups, which were compared by log-rank test. Paired tumor versus uninvolved lung differences in T-cell fraction were tested with a signed-rank test. Imported from immuneACCESS, the table was reduced by TCRdb to in-frame sequences with V and J called. These copies leave out some clones; in studies compared against another copy, an unresolved V gene accounts for under half, and the cause of the remainder is not known. D and trimming were read from the DNA, whereas the V and J calls and clone size are those reported in that table. Across this sample there are roughly 10,000 clones, with roughly 71% seen only once. Of the sample, less than 25% is held by the ten largest clones.

Here the chain combines TRBV9 and TRBJ1-3, with 7 bases in between that match TRBD1. The TCR sequence derives from a human donor with non-small cell lung cancer. Sequencing used lung tumor tissue. CDR3 loop: CASSVGGGNRGDRNTIYF. The DNA reads TGTGCCAGCAGCGTAGGAGGAGGGAACAGGGGAGATCGAAACACCATATATTTT.